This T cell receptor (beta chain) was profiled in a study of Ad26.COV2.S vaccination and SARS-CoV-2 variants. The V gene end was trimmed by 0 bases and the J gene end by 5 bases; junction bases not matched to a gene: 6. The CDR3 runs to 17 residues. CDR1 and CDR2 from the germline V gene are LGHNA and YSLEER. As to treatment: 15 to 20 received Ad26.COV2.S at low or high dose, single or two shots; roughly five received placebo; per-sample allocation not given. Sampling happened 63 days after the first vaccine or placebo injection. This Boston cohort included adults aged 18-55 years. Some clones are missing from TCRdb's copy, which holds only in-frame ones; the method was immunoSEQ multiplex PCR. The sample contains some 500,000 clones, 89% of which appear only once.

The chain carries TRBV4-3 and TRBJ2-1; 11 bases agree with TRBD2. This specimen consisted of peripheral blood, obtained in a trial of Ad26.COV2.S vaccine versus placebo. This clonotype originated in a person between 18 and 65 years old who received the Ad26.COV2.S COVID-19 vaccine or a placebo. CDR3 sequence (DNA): TGCGCCAGCAGCCAAGATTTGGGTAGCGGGGGGGACAATGAGCAGTTCTTC. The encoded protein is CASSQDLGSGGDNEQFF.